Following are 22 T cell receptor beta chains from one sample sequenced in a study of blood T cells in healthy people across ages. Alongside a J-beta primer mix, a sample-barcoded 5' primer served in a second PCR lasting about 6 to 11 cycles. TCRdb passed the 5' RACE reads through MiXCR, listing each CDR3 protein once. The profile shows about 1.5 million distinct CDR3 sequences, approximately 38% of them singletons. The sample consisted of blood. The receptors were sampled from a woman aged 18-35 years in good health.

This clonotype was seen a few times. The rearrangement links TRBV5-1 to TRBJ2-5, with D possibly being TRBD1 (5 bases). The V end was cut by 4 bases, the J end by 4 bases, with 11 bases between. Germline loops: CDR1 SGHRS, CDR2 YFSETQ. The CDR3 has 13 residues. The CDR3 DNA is TGCGCCAGCAGCCTCCAGGGTCCAGAGACCCAGTACTTC. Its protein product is CASSLQGPETQYF.

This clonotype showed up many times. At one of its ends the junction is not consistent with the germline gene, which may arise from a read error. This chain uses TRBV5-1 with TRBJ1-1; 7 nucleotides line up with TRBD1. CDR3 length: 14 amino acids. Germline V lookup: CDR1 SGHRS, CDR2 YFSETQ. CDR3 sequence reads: CASSPTGSNTEAFF. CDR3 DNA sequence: TGTGCCAGCAGCCCGACAGGGTCGAACACTGAAGCTTTCTTT.

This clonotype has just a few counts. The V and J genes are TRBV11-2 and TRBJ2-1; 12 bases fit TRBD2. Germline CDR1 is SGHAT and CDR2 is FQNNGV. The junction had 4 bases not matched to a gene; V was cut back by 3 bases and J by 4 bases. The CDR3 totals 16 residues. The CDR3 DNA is TGTGCCAGCAGCTTGGAAGGACTAGCGGGGTACAATGAGCAGTTCTTC. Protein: CASSLEGLAGYNEQFF. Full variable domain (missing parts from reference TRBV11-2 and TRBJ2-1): EAGVAQSPRYKIIEKRQSVAFWCNPISGHATLYWYQQILGQGPKLLIQFQNNGVVDDSQLPKDRFSAERLKGVDSTLKIQPAKLEDSAVYLCASSLEGLAGYNEQFFGPGTRLTVL.

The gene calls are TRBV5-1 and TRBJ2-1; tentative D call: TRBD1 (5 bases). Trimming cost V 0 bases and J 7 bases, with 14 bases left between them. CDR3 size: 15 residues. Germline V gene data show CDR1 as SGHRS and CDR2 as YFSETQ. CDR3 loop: CASSLDRWDRNEQFF. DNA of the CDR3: TGCGCCAGCAGCTTGGACAGGTGGGATCGGAATGAGCAGTTCTTC. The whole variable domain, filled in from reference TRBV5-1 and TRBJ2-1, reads KAGVTQTPRYLIKTRGQQVTLSCSPISGHRSVSWYQQTPGQGLQFLFEYFSETQRNKGNFPGRFSGRQFSNSRSEMNVSTLELGDSALYLCASSLDRWDRNEQFFGPGTRLTVL.

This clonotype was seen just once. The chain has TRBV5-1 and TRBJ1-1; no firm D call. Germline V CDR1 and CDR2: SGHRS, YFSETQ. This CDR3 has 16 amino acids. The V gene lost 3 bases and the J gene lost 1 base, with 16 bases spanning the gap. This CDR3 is CASSSTGNKPNTEAFF. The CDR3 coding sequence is TGCGCCAGCAGCTCTACCGGAAATAAACCGAACACTGAAGCTTTCTTT.

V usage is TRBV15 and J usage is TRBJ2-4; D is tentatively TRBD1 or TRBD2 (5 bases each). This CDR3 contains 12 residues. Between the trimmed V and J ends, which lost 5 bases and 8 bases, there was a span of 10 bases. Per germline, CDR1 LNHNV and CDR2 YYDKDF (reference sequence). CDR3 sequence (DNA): TGTGCCACCAGCCAGGGACCGGACATTCAGTACTTC. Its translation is CATSQGPDIQYF.

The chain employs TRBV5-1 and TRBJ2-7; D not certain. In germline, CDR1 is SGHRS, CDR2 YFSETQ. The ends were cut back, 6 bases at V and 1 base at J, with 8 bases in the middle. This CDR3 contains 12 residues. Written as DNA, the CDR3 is TGCGCCAGCAACGCAATATCCTACGAGCAGTACTTC. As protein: CASNAISYEQYF.

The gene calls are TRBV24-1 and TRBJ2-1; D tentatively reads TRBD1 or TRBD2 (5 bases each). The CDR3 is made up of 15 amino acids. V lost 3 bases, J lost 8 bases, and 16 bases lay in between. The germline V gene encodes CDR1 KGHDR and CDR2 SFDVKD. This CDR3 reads CATSDGQGPGDEQFF. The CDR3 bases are TGTGCCACCAGTGATGGGCAGGGACCTGGGGATGAGCAGTTCTTC.

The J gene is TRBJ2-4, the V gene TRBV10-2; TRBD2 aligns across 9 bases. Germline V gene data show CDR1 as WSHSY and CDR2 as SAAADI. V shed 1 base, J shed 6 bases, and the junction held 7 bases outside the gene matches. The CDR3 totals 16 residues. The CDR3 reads CASSEFVAGGGNIQYF. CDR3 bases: TGCGCCAGCAGTGAGTTCGTCGCGGGGGGGGGAAACATTCAGTACTTC.

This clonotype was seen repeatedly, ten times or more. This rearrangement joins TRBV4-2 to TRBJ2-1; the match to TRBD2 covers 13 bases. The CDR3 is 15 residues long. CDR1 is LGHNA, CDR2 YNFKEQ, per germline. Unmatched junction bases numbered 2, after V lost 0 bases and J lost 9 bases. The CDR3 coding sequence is TGTGCCAGCAGCCAAGAAACTAGCGGGAGGGTTGAGCAGTTCTTC. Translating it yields CASSQETSGRVEQFF.

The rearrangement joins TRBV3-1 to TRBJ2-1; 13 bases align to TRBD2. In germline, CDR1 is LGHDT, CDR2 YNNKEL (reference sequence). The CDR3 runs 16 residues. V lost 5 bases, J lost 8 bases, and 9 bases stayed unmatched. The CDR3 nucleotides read TGTGCCAGCAGCTGGCCATTGACTAGCGGGGGGCATGAGCAGTTCTTC. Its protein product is CASSWPLTSGGHEQFF.

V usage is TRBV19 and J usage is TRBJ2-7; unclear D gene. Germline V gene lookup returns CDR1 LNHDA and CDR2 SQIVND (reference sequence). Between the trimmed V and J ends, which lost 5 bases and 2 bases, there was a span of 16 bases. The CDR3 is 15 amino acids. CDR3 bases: TGTGCCAGTAGTTTGAGGTCCCTGTCCCCCTACGAGCAGTACTTC. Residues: CASSLRSLSPYEQYF.

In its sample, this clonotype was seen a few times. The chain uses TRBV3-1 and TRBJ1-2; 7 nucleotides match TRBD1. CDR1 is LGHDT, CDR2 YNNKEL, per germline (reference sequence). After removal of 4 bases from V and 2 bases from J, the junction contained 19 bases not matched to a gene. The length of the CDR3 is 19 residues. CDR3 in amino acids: CASSRLRNRDSPLNYGYTF. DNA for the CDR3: TGTGCCAGCAGCCGCCTCCGAAATCGGGACAGTCCCCTGAACTATGGCTACACCTTC.

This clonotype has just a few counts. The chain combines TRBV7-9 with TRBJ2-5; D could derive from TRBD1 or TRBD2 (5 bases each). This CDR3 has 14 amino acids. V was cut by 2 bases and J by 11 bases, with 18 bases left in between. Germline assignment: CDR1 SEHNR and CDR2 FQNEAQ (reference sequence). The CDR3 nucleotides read TGTGCCAGCAGCTTAAAAGGGGCCATGGAGGAGCAGTACTTC. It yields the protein CASSLKGAMEEQYF.

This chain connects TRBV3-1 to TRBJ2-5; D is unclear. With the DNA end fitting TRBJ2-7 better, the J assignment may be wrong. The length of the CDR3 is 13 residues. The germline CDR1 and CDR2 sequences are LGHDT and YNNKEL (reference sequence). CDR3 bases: TGTGCCAGCAGCCAAGATTTGGCCCTCGAGCAGTACTTC. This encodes CASSQDLALEQYF.

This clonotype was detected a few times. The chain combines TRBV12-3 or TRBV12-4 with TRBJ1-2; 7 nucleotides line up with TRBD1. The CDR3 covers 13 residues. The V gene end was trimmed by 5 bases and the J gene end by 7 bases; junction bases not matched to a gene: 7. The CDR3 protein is CASSPGQAAGYTF. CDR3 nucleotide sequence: TGTGCCAGCAGTCCAGGACAGGCCGCTGGCTACACCTTC.

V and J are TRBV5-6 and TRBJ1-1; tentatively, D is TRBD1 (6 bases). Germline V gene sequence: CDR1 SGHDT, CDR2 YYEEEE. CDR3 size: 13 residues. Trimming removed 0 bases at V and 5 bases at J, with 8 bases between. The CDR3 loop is CASSLDRETEAFF. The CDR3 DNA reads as TGTGCCAGCAGCTTGGACAGGGAAACTGAAGCTTTCTTT.

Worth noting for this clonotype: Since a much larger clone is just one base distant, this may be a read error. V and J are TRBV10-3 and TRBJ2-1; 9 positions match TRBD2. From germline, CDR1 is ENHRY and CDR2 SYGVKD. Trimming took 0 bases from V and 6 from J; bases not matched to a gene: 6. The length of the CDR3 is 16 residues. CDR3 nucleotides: TGTGCCATCAGTGAGTCGTGGCCAGCGGGAGGCAATGAGCAGTTCTTC. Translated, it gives CAISESWPAGGNEQFF.

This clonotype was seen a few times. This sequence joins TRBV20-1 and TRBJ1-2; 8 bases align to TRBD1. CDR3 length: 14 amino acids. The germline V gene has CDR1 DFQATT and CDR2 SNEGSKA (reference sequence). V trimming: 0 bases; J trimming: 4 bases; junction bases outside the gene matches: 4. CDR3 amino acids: CSAREQGVSYGYTF. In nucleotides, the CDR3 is TGCAGTGCTAGAGAACAGGGGGTTTCCTATGGCTACACCTTC.

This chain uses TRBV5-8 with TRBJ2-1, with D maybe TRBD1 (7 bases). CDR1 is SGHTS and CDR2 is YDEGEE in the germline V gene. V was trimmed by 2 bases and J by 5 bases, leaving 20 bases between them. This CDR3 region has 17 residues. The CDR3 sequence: CASSFWRRGQRDNEQFF. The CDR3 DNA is TGTGCCAGCAGCTTCTGGAGGAGGGGGCAAAGGGACAATGAGCAGTTCTTC.

The CDR3 here is CSARKGLNGLDTQYF. CDR3 DNA: TGCAGTGCTAGAAAGGGCTTAAATGGGTTAGATACGCAGTATTTT. The rearrangement joins TRBV20-1 to TRBJ2-3; D gene ambiguous. Deletions cut 2 bases from V and 5 bases from J, with 17 bases between. CDR1 and CDR2 from the germline V gene are DFQATT and SNEGSKA (reference sequence). There are 15 residues in the CDR3.

The CDR3 reads CSARAGYGTDTQYF. CDR3 DNA: TGCAGTGCTAGAGCGGGATACGGCACAGATACGCAGTATTTT. The rearrangement uses TRBV20-1 and TRBJ2-3; D is possibly TRBD2 (5 bases). Germline CDR1 is DFQATT and CDR2 is SNEGSKA (reference sequence). The length of the CDR3 is 14 residues. V was cut by 1 base and J by 1 base, with 9 bases left in between.